What follows describes a single TCR beta chain. CDR1 and CDR2 (germline): MNHEY, SVGEGT. CDR3 length: 17 residues. Then a second PCR, running roughly 7 to 11 cycles, was carried out with a sample-barcoded 5' primer and a J-beta primer mix. Each CDR3 protein is one row after TCRdb ran MiXCR on the 5' RACE reads. The table includes 650,000 to 800,000 distinct CDR3 sequences, around 45% detected once. This record belongs to a study of blood T cells in healthy people across ages. The receptor was derived from a man between 60 and 75 years old in good health. This chain uses TRBV6-2 or TRBV6-3 with TRBJ2-7; 13 bases are a match to TRBD2. TRBJ2-5 explains the end of the DNA better; the J call may be wrong. Source material: blood. The CDR3 region is CASSYSSGLAGQETQYF. The CDR3 DNA is TGTGCCAGCAGTTACTCATCGGGACTAGCGGGACAAGAGACCCAGTACTTC.